This T cell receptor (beta chain) was recorded in a study of cytomegalovirus exposure and HLA in healthy donors listed by TCRdb under 2017. Turning to the overall study: In an earlier analysis of under 750 of the donors, 276 Gb of sequence data and 117 million unique TCR beta sequences from 150 million to 200 million T cells were reported. The number of typed donors differed by locus: about 629-640 for A, B, C, DRB1 and DQB1; some 500 for DQA1; around 610 for DPA1; and 400 to 480 for DPB1. Alongside the repertoire data, information on donor age, sex, ethnicity and CMV serostatus was compiled. An early release covering some 640 HLA-typed donors comprised 250 to 350 gigabases of sequencing data and tens of millions of unique TCR sequences. In an earlier analysis of 550 to 700 of the donors, high-throughput TCR beta sequencing was used to judge whether each TCR beta V gene segment behaved as functional or pseudogenic. The study profiled the T cell repertoires of about 640 subjects by immunosequencing and related them to cytomegalovirus serostatus. A later analysis re-examined previously published TCR beta repertoires from 500 to 700 donors and added high-resolution HLA genotyping to investigate patterns of TCR occurrence. Among 300 to 450 genotyped donors of the cohort, an average of about 240,000 unique TCR beta nucleotide sequences were sequenced per donor, roughly a sixth of them non-productive. The study was designed to test whether signatures of past pathogen exposure could be identified by cataloging public T cell receptors. A few DR-DQ haplotypes were treated as single units for association and clustering because of strong linkage in the cohort. High-throughput TCR immunosequencing, statistical association of individual TCRs with disease status, and machine learning were combined to predict cytomegalovirus infection status. Both class I and class II loci were covered by HLA typing, at four-digit resolution. The genetic ancestry cluster associated with self-reported Caucasian donors included 81% of the 398 genotyped donors. Rather than using new phenotypic data, the later analysis identified candidate immune exposures from TCR beta sequences and from how often those sequences occurred across donors. All discovery cohort repertoires had been generated on a single sequencing platform. A separate validation cohort of 90 to 150 different subjects was used in addition to the 666-subject first cohort. A later genetic analysis took genome-wide SNP genotypes for about three fifths of the 666 donors and used that subset as a discovery cohort.

In total, 500 to 700 healthy bone marrow donors made up the cohort. At the time of sampling, every cohort member was nominally healthy, though immune exposures that went unrecorded were likely present. The donor tested CMV seronegative, placing the donor among the 300 to 400 seronegative members of the cohort. Every donor gave a peripheral blood sample, and the peripheral blood mononuclear cells from that sample were used for TCR beta sequencing. Genomic DNA was extracted from the blood cell samples with the Qiagen DNeasy Blood Extraction Kit. Paper-wide results and their limitations: In a later analysis, several top co-occurrence clusters were reported to appear linked to parvovirus B19, influenza, CMV and Epstein-Barr virus. According to a later genetic analysis, donors in an Asian-associated ancestry cluster had fewer N-insertions in productive TCRs than the approximately 650-donor mean. Over 15 rarely observed V segments, including chromosome 9 orphons, were excluded from the earlier analysis of approximately 500 of the donors because counts were too low. Only TCR beta chains were sequenced in this cohort, and the absence of alpha or paired-chain data limited detectable features. According to a later analysis, most CMV-associated TCR beta chains appeared to be HLA-restricted, and the HLA associations seemed to be driven largely by CMV exposure. A total of some 180 TCR beta chains were listed by the study as associated with cytomegalovirus. Because HLA typing was missing for some donors at each locus, association tests included only the typed subset. Linkage disequilibrium might explain the correlated functional status among segregating V segments, but an unknown experimental factor could not be excluded. A further reported finding was that TCR beta sequences accurately predicted the HLA-A and HLA-B alleles for most subjects in the first cohort. Strong co-occurrence of HLA alleles, especially DR and DQ, made assigning TCR associations to individual alleles difficult. Presence/absence analyses assumed roughly uniform sequencing depth across donors, an assumption that may not hold. CMV serostatus was the only immune exposure information available for the cohort. Across donors, most TCR sequences were observed very rarely, whereas some public TCRs were present in many individuals. Because the 87-base-pair reads could not distinguish some IMGT-functional V segments, including TRBV6-2 and TRBV6-3, those segments were excluded. An earlier analysis of some 590 of the donors showed that most TCR beta V segments appeared in productive rearrangements either about 87% or about 30% of the time, which broadly matched IMGT annotations. An association between a missense DCLRE1C variant and V-gene and J-gene trimming of TCR beta chains was found in a later genetic analysis and replicated in an independent cohort. In a later analysis, HLA-associated TCR beta chains showed more clonal expansion and lower generation probabilities than non-associated chains that were equally common. A later analysis associated 15,000 to 20,000 TCR beta sequences with specific HLA alleles at a false discovery rate of 0.05. Three of the identified cytomegalovirus-associated TCR beta chains were confirmed in vitro to be specific for cytomegalovirus antigens. The classifier was reported to diagnose cytomegalovirus status with high specificity and sensitivity in both the original and validation cohorts. A cluster of highly shared sequence variants was judged likely to represent a technical artifact of the sequencing pipeline. In a later analysis, TCR association rates were found to vary across HLA loci, with the most associated TCRs seen for DRB1 alleles and the fewest for HLA-C alleles. It was suggested by the authors that the approach could potentially be generalized to other disease states and immunological phenotypes.

Receptor libraries were prepared by the immunoSEQ multiplex PCR assay. For the multiplex PCR, a mixture combining 60 forward primers for TCR Vbeta segments and 13 reverse primers for TCR Jbeta segments was used. The CDR3 region of rearranged TCR beta genes was amplified from genomic DNA by a multiplex PCR assay. Amplified TCR beta libraries were sequenced as 87-base-pair reads on the Illumina HiSeq System. For the original study's pipeline: A later analysis counted some 74 million unique TCR beta chains across the roughly 700 repertoires, and roughly 11 million of these chains were shared by at least two donors. A nearest-neighbor algorithm error-corrected the raw reads and collapsed the reads into unique sequences, merging closely related sequences to remove PCR and sequencing errors. Alignment of CDR3 sequences to IMGT reference sequences was used to assign V, D and J gene segments. For a sequence to be retained, a match of at least six nucleotides to both a V gene segment and a J gene segment was required. Rearrangements were called productive when the CDR3 lacked stop codons and stayed in frame with V and J; all others were non-productive. Following IMGT convention, CDR3 was defined as the stretch from the second conserved V-encoded cysteine to the conserved J-encoded phenylalanine. The earlier analysis of about 590 of the donors excluded sequences that lacked an unambiguous match to a single V gene segment. An earlier analysis of several hundred of the donors called V segments functional above 56.7% productive rearrangements and segregating when the between-donor standard deviation exceeded 5%. A statistical classification framework was built to diagnose cytomegalovirus status from the catalog of TCR beta chain sequences. In a later analysis, TCR nucleotide sequences were compared against IMGT/GENE-DB human TR gene sequences so that V and J genes could be assigned. The TCRdist pipeline was used in a later analysis to assign CDR3 sequences and most-parsimonious VDJ recombination scenarios. In a later analysis, every TCR beta chain was defined by the combination of its CDR3 amino acid sequence and its V-gene family, and reads without a unique V-gene family were dropped. As a way to deal with suspected cross-contamination and a sequencing artifact, a later analysis dropped 640 or so nucleotide sequences that were highly shared and had low generation probability. A later analysis calculated a clonal expansion index for each public chain from normalized within-repertoire ranks of inferred template counts. A later analysis computed generation probabilities with a VDJ recombination model fitted to out-of-frame rearrangements, and checked the results against IGoR. Hypergeometric tests were used in a later analysis to score TCR-TCR, TCR-HLA and TCR-CMV co-occurrence, with a repertoire-size bias correction applied to the TCR pairs. False discovery rates were estimated in a later analysis by permuting HLA or CMV assignments 20 times. In a later analysis, co-occurring TCRs were grouped using DBSCAN, and TCRdist sequence similarity was added for clustering within HLA-allele-positive subsets. Co-occurrence clustering excluded repertoires with fewer than 30,000 or more than 120,000 public chains, plus five with anomalous nucleotide sharing. Here the immuneACCESS table is served through TCRdb, limited to in-frame sequences with V and J called. Missing clones are a known gap in these copies; in checked studies unresolved V genes cover under half, and the rest lacks a known reason. That table supplies the V and J calls and clone size; D and trimming were determined from the DNA. In this sample the table shows 95,000 to 100,000 clones, 75% to 80% of which occur a single time. Approximately 8% of the sample belongs to the ten largest clones.

Turning to this clone: Its antigen target is currently unknown. Base qualities are missing; no much larger clone stands one base away.

V is clipped by 1 base and J by 6 bases, and the sequence between their germline boundaries is 18 bases long. Taken from the germline V gene (reference sequence), the CDR1 and CDR2 loops are LNHDA and SQIVND. The CDR3 contains 16 residues, cysteine and phenylalanine counted. Left in the record is the CDR3 DNA by itself, 48 bases read in frame from the first base. Sequencing was performed on PBMCs. This clonotype originated in a female donor in good health and CMV-seronegative. This receptor chain uses TRBV19 and TRBJ1-2, with the D gene too uncertain to name. The CDR3 region reads CASSIGAPEGTHGYTF. The nucleotide sequence reads TGTGCCAGTAGTATAGGGGCCCCCGAGGGAACCCATGGCTACACCTTC.